This T cell receptor (beta chain) was recorded in a study of T cells in localized non-small cell lung cancer. General observations from the study: Longer survival (overall) was linked to higher T cell density in blood. Across samples, adjacent lung featured a median 57 of the top 100 tumor clones.

The data were produced by immunoSEQ multiplex PCR, yet TCRdb's version contains in-frame clones alone and is incomplete. The repertoire includes about 40,000 clones, around 90% of them detected once, and about 3.5% sits in the top ten. This clone was recorded once. The antigen remains undetermined. The CDR3 length is 16 residues. V was trimmed by 2 bases and J by 6 bases, leaving 14 bases between them. The germline V gene has CDR1 SGHTA and CDR2 FQGTGA. Sample: peripheral blood, taken before any cancer treatment. The sequence came from a man between 18 and 49 years old with stage I lung adenocarcinoma. The chain employs TRBV7-3 and TRBJ1-6; TRBD1 might be the D (5 bases). CDR3 residues: CASSLSRVGANSPLHF. For the CDR3, the DNA is TGTGCCAGCAGCTTATCGAGGGTCGGGGCTAATTCACCCCTCCACTTT.